This TCR beta chain stems from a study of T cell responses to AZD1222 COVID-19 vaccine. Study-level findings and limits: Repertoire sampling was restricted to post-peak T cell response timepoints. Increased Spike-specific TCR breadth and depth were observed after two AZD1222 doses. Across spike, vaccine-associated CD4 TCRs were found, dominant at 160-218 and 743-854.

Deletions cut 2 bases from V and 4 bases from J, with 18 bases between. The CDR3 totals 17 residues. The germline V gene encodes CDR1 ENHRY and CDR2 SYGVKD. Some clones are missing from TCRdb's copy, which holds only in-frame ones; the method was immunoSEQ multiplex PCR. This sample has 95,000 to 100,000 clones; roughly 86% occur once, and the top ten carry about 10%. As regards this clone: What it binds is not known.

Specimen: peripheral blood, collected 28 days after the second AZD1222 dose. The chain combines TRBV10-3 with TRBJ1-3; possible D gene TRBD1, 5 bases. This sequence was found in an adult who received the AZD1222 COVID-19 vaccine. This CDR3 reads CAISEVMTALGGNTIYF. The CDR3 DNA reads as TGTGCCATCAGTGAGGTAATGACAGCCCTAGGCGGAAACACCATATATTTT.